This passage covers 6 T cell receptor beta chains from one sample sequenced in a study of OX40 agonist ivuxolimab in advanced cancers. Clones were sequenced by immunoSEQ multiplex PCR, and TCRdb holds only the in-frame ones, with some missing. The sample lists around 63,000 clones, roughly 87% occurring once. The starting material was CD4+ or CD8+ T cells sorted from blood, obtained in a trial of the OX40 agonist ivuxolimab. The receptors derive from an adult with an advanced solid tumor such as melanoma, head and neck, liver or kidney cancer.

The V call is TRBV7-2, the J call TRBJ1-5; possible D gene TRBD1, 6 bases. The germline gives CDR1 SGHTA, CDR2 FQGNSA. The CDR3 is 16 amino acids. V lost 5 bases, J lost 0 bases, and 14 bases lay in between. CDR3 sequence: CASSLNGQNSNQPQHF. CDR3 in DNA: TGTGCCAGCAGCCTCAATGGACAGAATAGCAATCAGCCCCAGCATTTT.

The chain uses TRBV18 and TRBJ2-7; 12 bases agree with TRBD1. The ends lost 2 bases at V and 4 bases at J; junction bases unmatched: 3. Per the germline V gene, CDR1 is KGHSH and CDR2 is LQKENI. The CDR3 spans 15 residues. Written as DNA, the CDR3 is TGTGCCAGCTCACCAGGGACAGGGGGCCTTTACGAGCAGTACTTC. This translates into CASSPGTGGLYEQYF. The entire variable domain, with the rest obtained from reference TRBV18 and TRBJ2-7, is as follows: NAGVMQNPRHLVRRRGQEARLRCSPMKGHSHVYWYRQLPEEGLKFMVYLQKENIIDESGMPKERFSAEFPKEGPSILRIQQVVRGDSAAYFCASSPGTGGLYEQYFGPGTRLTVT.

This clone was detected only a few times. This chain uses TRBV27 with TRBJ2-1; TRBD1 is a possible D gene (6 bases). V lost 2 bases and J lost 9, with 14 bases in between. The CDR3 spans 14 residues. The V gene's germline CDR1 is MNHEY and CDR2 SMNVEV (reference sequence). This CDR3 is CASSLRRGLGEQFF. The CDR3 coding sequence is TGTGCCAGCAGTTTACGCAGGGGATTAGGTGAGCAGTTCTTC.

This clone was seen only once. The chain combines TRBV7-8 with TRBJ2-5; 7 nucleotides agree with TRBD2. V lost 1 base and J lost 2; bases outside the gene matches: 4. This CDR3 spans 15 amino acids. Germline values: CDR1 SGHVS, CDR2 FQNEAQ. In DNA form, the CDR3 reads TGTGCCAGCAGCTTAGTGGGACTACCTCAAGAGACCCAGTACTTC. It yields the protein CASSLVGLPQETQYF.

J is TRBJ2-3 and V is TRBV6-5; D remains unclear. This CDR3 is built from 13 residues. The germline CDR1 and CDR2 sequences are MNHEY and SVGAGI. The V and J ends lost 2 bases and 2 bases respectively, with 5 bases between them. DNA of the CDR3: TGTGCCAGCAGTTACCGTTCCACAGATACGCAGTATTTT. Encoded protein: CASSYRSTDTQYF.

This chain links TRBV4-3 with TRBJ2-1; TRBD2 aligns across 10 bases. Trimming removed 4 bases from V and 4 bases from J; junction bases left unmatched: 4. Germline assignment: CDR1 LGHNA and CDR2 YSLEER. CDR3 length: 15 amino acids. In DNA, the CDR3 is TGCGCCAGCAGCCGTGGACTAGCGGTATACAATGAGCAGTTCTTC. Translation gives CASSRGLAVYNEQFF.